Following are 16 T cell receptor beta chains from one sample sequenced in a study of post-analysis software for immune sequencing data (dated by TCRdb to 2014 to 2015). Summary of the overall study and its limitations: Significantly higher frequencies in patients than in controls were found for five TRBV segments, including TRBV5-6, TRBV5-1 and TRBV20-1.

The library came from PCR. Sequencing was carried out with an Illumina HiSeq 2500. To reduce PCR and sequencing biases, unique molecular identifiers were built into the TCR beta cDNA libraries. Using fastp trimming at Q25 and MiXCR clonotype assembly, TCRdb reanalyzed the public sequencing data and kept in-frame beta chains. Each CDR3 protein appears once, grouped with its most common genes and DNA. The sample table shows roughly 600,000 distinct CDR3 sequences, and about 40% are seen once. The ten largest clonotypes hold under 2% of the sample. These receptors' targets are unknown. Sequences were obtained from blood. Every receptor here comes from a girl aged 10 to 17 with multiple sclerosis.

This chain links TRBV5-1 with TRBJ1-2; D gene ambiguous. Trimming pared 2 bases from V and 3 bases from J, leaving 8 bases between. The germline V gene encodes CDR1 SGHRS and CDR2 YFSETQ. This CDR3 has 13 residues. CDR3 bases: TGCGCCAGCAGCTTAATGGGTGACTATGGCTACACCTTC. As protein: CASSLMGDYGYTF.

CDR3 sequence: CASSPLTSGSFNEQFF. The DNA for the CDR3 is TGTGCCAGCAGCCCTTTGACTAGCGGGAGCTTCAATGAGCAGTTCTTC. The rearrangement joins TRBV7-9 to TRBJ2-1; 12 bases are shared with TRBD2. Germline lookup yields CDR1 SEHNR and CDR2 FQNEAQ (reference sequence). V was clipped by 5 bases and J by 6 bases; unmatched bases: 8. CDR3 length equals 16 residues.

The V call is TRBV7-9, the J call TRBJ1-1; unclear D gene. Germline loops: CDR1 SEHNR, CDR2 FQNEAQ (reference sequence). The CDR3 contains 13 residues. The germline V and J ends were trimmed by 1 base and 4 bases, with 7 bases remaining between them. The CDR3 coding sequence is TGTGCCAGCAGCTTAGGGTGGAGCACTGAAGCTTTCTTT. Translated: CASSLGWSTEAFF. Full variable domain (missing parts from reference TRBV7-9 and TRBJ1-1): DTGVSQNPRHKITKRGQNVTFRCDPISEHNRLYWYRQTLGQGPEFLTYFQNEAQLEKSRLLSDRFSAERPKGSFSTLEIQRTEQGDSAMYLCASSLGWSTEAFFGQGTRLTVV.

This clonotype was picked up a small number of times. The chain has TRBV6-5 and TRBJ2-7; no clear D. Trimming left V 6 bases short and J 3 bases short, with 15 bases between. This CDR3 is 14 amino acids long. Germline V gene lookup returns CDR1 MNHEY and CDR2 SVGAGI. In nucleotides, the CDR3 is TGTGCCAGCAGAAGAGATCAGGCTCTCTACGAGCAGTACTTC. Protein: CASRRDQALYEQYF.

Turning to this clonotype: A read error may explain this, as a much larger clone is one base away. The V call is TRBV29-1, the J call TRBJ2-3; D not certain. The V gene lost 6 bases and the J gene lost 6 bases, with 10 bases spanning the gap. Germline V gene lookup returns CDR1 SQVTM and CDR2 ANQGSEA. This CDR3 spans 11 amino acids. CDR3 DNA: TGCAGCGTGTGCCCTAGGGATACGCAGTATTTT. This codes for CSVCPRDTQYF.

The chain has TRBV27 and TRBJ2-7; 11 bases map to TRBD1. The CDR3 spans 16 residues. Germline assignment: CDR1 MNHEY and CDR2 SMNVEV (reference sequence). The J segment lost 2 bases and the V segment lost 4 bases, leaving 7 bases of the junction unmatched. The CDR3 sequence is CASSYRAGQGAYEQYF. The DNA of the CDR3 is TGTGCCAGCAGTTATCGGGCGGGACAGGGGGCCTACGAGCAGTACTTC.

This chain links TRBV12-3 or TRBV12-4 with TRBJ2-7, with D possibly TRBD2 on 5 matching bases. This CDR3 spans 15 amino acids. The V end was cut by 6 bases, the J end by 0 bases, with 15 bases between. The CDR3 DNA reads as TGTGCCAGCAGCAAGGACGGCACTAGCTCCTACGAGCAGTACTTC. This sequence encodes CASSKDGTSSYEQYF.

Only a few counts were recorded for this clonotype. V gene TRBV5-1 combines with J gene TRBJ2-4; no definite D call. The assigned J gene may be wrong: the sequence end matches TRBJ2-7 better. Germline CDR1 is SGHRS and CDR2 is YFSETQ. This CDR3 region has 19 residues. This CDR3 is CASSSESASSTSLAVEQYF. For the CDR3, the DNA is TGCGCCAGCAGCTCTGAATCTGCGAGCAGTACTTCTCTGGCCGTCGAGCAGTACTTC.

In its sample, this clonotype was seen a few times. The rearrangement joins TRBV4-1 to TRBJ2-3; D uncertain. In germline, CDR1 is MGHRA, CDR2 YSYEKL. V dropped 4 bases and J dropped 4 bases, with 9 bases sitting between them. The CDR3 has 13 amino acids. The CDR3 sequence is CASSPSNADTQYF. CDR3 DNA sequence: TGCGCCAGCAGCCCTTCAAACGCAGATACGCAGTATTTT.

The gene calls are TRBV12-3 or TRBV12-4 and TRBJ1-2, with D possibly matching TRBD1 (5 bases). V gave up 0 bases and J gave up 7 bases, with 12 bases separating them. The CDR3 sequence is 14 residues long. CDR3 in amino acids: CASSLAQDGGGYTF. The DNA of the CDR3 is TGTGCCAGCAGTTTAGCACAGGACGGGGGTGGCTACACCTTC.

The genes are TRBV7-9 and TRBJ2-7; TRBD1 might be the D (6 bases). The germline V gene has CDR1 SEHNR and CDR2 FQNEAQ (reference sequence). The CDR3 totals 13 residues. The V and J ends lost 5 bases and 2 bases respectively, with 10 bases between them. CDR3 coding DNA: TGTGCCAGCAGCCCCCGACAGGCCTACGAGCAGTACTTC. Protein: CASSPRQAYEQYF.

The chain couples TRBV20-1 to TRBJ1-5, with D possibly being TRBD1 (5 bases). Trimming stripped 6 bases from V and 8 bases from J, with 17 bases between. This CDR3 comprises 13 residues. CDR1 and CDR2 (germline): DFQATT, SNEGSKA (reference sequence). CDR3 sequence reads: CSASLGRTKPQHF. In DNA form, the CDR3 reads TGCAGTGCCTCTCTGGGGCGGACTAAGCCCCAGCATTTT.

CDR3 DNA: TGTGCCATCAGTGACCTGGATTTGAACACTGAAGCTTTCTTT. Translation gives CAISDLDLNTEAFF. The chain joins TRBV10-3 to TRBJ1-1; D is undetermined. Trimming left V 3 bases short and J 0 bases short, with 8 bases between. The CDR3 totals 14 residues. Germline CDR1 and CDR2: ENHRY and SYGVKD.

This clonotype was counted between two and nine times. The chain carries TRBV5-6 and TRBJ1-6; no reliable D call. CDR3 length equals 10 residues. V was shortened by 10 bases and J by 10 bases, with 9 bases between the two germline ends. Per the germline V gene, CDR1 is SGHDT and CDR2 is YYEEEE. CDR3 residues: CAPRTSPLHF. The CDR3 DNA reads as TGTGCCCCCAGGACGTCACCCCTCCACTTT.

The V call is TRBV29-1, the J call TRBJ1-2; D not certain. The germline V and J ends were trimmed by 0 bases and 6 bases, with 20 bases remaining between them. Germline V gives CDR1 SQVTM, CDR2 ANQGSEA. The length of the CDR3 is 16 residues. The CDR3 spells CSVEDPRIRILNGYTF. The DNA of the CDR3 is TGCAGCGTTGAAGATCCTCGGATAAGAATTTTGAATGGCTACACCTTC. The full variable domain, in which reference TRBV29-1 and TRBJ1-2 provide the parts outside the CDR3, is SAVISQKPSRDICQRGTSLTIQCQVDSQVTMMFWYRQQPGQSLTLIATANQGSEATYESGFVIDKFPISRPNLTFSTLTVSNMSPEDSSIYLCSVEDPRIRILNGYTFGSGTRLTVV.

The chain couples TRBV5-4 to TRBJ2-5; a possible D gene is TRBD2 (6 bases). V lost 0 bases to trimming and J lost 5 bases, with 11 bases between them. The V gene's germline CDR1 is SGHNT and CDR2 YYREEE (reference sequence). The CDR3 extends over 14 amino acids. CDR3 sequence (DNA): TGTGCCAGCAGCTTGGATACTAGCAGTGAGACCCAGTACTTC. Protein sequence: CASSLDTSSETQYF.